What follows is one T cell receptor beta chain and its context. Antigen specificity is unknown. The CDR3 contains 18 residues. The germline CDR1 and CDR2 sequences are SGDLS and YYNGEE. J lost 0 bases, V lost 4 bases, and 14 bases had no gene match. These data come from a study of human T cells and chemical hapten exposure. Whole-study results and caveats: Expanded TCR counts at PT1 were positively correlated with the patch test score.

As to time point: patch test 3, about 24 weeks after DPC sensitization. Described treatment: therapeutic diphenylcyclopropenone sensitization with weekly scalp DPC. TCRdb fed the RACE reads into MiXCR, producing one record per CDR3 protein. Found here are more than 85,000 distinct CDR3 sequences, approximately 36% of them singletons; the top ten hold roughly 2.6%. Sequencing was performed on whole blood, taken in connection with sensitization to the hapten diphenylcyclopropenone (DPC). This TCR derives from a man aged 35 to 55 with alopecia areata. Some clones in this sample may be carry-over from other donors' samples. This chain links TRBV9 with TRBJ2-3, with TRBD1 matching 7 bases. For the CDR3, the DNA is TGTGCCAGCAGCTTAGGGGGCCAGAGTCACCGAAGCACAGATACGCAGTATTTT. Encoded protein: CASSLGGQSHRSTDTQYF.